Listed below are T cell receptor beta chains from one sample, sequenced in a study of PD-L1 blockade in urothelial cancer. TCRdb's copy holds only in-frame clones and misses some; the assay was immunoSEQ multiplex PCR. The top ten hold around 1.5% of the sample, which has around 68,000 clones, more than 80% seen once. This specimen consisted of PBMCs, obtained around atezolizumab (anti-PD-L1) treatment. These receptors were collected from a man in his 70s with urothelial cancer. Each CDR3 is given with its conserved first and last residue. The size entry is marked missing in some rows and otherwise reads once, few, many or a size class.

>TRBJ2-1|17|-|TRBV19
CASSGTSGLNSYNEQFF
>TRBJ2-2|15|-|TRBV4-2
CASSQRSSLTGELFF
>TRBJ2-1|16|few|TRBV7-9
CASSVRDRDSYNEQFF
>TRBJ1-3|15|-|TRBV19
CASTNTGEPGNTIYF
>TRBJ1-2|12|-|TRBV28
CASSLALYGYTF
>TRBJ2-7|16|-|TRBV7-3
CASSLEGGRAAYEQYF
>TRBJ2-6|15|-|TRBV5-1
CASLQGAGGANVLTF
>TRBJ2-7|14|-|TRBV28
CATQTPGNSYEQYF
>TRBJ1-3|12|-|TRBV5-6
CASSFAGNTIYF
>TRBJ2-1|16|-|TRBV19
CASSMRGLGSYNEQFF
>TRBJ1-2|15|-|TRBV4-2
CASSQERDSNYGYTF
>TRBJ2-7|16|-|TRBV5-4
CASSLATGLDTYEQYF
>TRBJ2-7|13|-|TRBV19
CASSRSHSYEQYF
>TRBJ2-3|17|-|TRBV4-3
CASSPQGTSGSTDTQYF
>TRBJ2-6|16|-|TRBV4-3
CASSHWGEAGANVLTF
>TRBJ2-2|12|-|TRBV11-2
CASHGTAGELFF
>TRBJ2-7|15|-|TRBV7-9
CASSPGASGSYEQYF
>TRBJ2-7|14|-|TRBV25-1
CASSVQGPGVEQYF
>TRBJ2-3|15|-|TRBV19
CASSIMLASTDTQYF
>TRBJ2-7|14|few|TRBV6-6
CASSYTTGPYEQYF
>TRBJ1-4|16|-|TRBV5-1
CASSLVVARADEKLFF
>TRBJ1-5|16|-|TRBV10-3
CAISESRGASNQPQHF
>TRBJ2-1|15|-|TRBV2
CASRGLAGVGNEQFF
>TRBJ2-5|15|-|TRBV4-1
CASSPLGGAGETQYF
>TRBJ2-2|15|-|TRBV10-1
CASSEVGGGTGELFF
>TRBJ1-4|13|-|TRBV25-1
CASRTATNEKLFF
>TRBJ2-3|14|-|TRBV7-2
CASSLSTTGTAQYF
>TRBJ2-1|16|once|TRBV5-1
CASSLTGTSTYNEQFF
>TRBJ2-1|13|-|TRBV7-9
CASSYGTSGREFF
>TRBJ2-7|15|-|TRBV6-5
CASSHQGVGSYEQYF
>TRBJ1-2|12|-|TRBV2
CASRQGIHGYTF
>TRBJ1-4|15|-|TRBV25-1
CASSVVLGGGEKLFF
>TRBJ2-3|14|-|TRBV4-2
CASSQDVGGDTQYF
>TRBJ1-1|13|once|TRBV7-2
CASSYTGDTEAFF
>TRBJ2-1|14|-|TRBV7-9
CAGGGSNKNNEQFF
>TRBJ1-3|11|-|TRBV6-5
CASRQGNTIYF
>TRBJ2-7|14|-|TRBV18
CASSPFGTGNEQYF
>TRBJ2-5|11|-|TRBV19
CAAGLQETQYF
>TRBJ2-3|16|-|TRBV4-2
CASSQDPNRGTDTQYF